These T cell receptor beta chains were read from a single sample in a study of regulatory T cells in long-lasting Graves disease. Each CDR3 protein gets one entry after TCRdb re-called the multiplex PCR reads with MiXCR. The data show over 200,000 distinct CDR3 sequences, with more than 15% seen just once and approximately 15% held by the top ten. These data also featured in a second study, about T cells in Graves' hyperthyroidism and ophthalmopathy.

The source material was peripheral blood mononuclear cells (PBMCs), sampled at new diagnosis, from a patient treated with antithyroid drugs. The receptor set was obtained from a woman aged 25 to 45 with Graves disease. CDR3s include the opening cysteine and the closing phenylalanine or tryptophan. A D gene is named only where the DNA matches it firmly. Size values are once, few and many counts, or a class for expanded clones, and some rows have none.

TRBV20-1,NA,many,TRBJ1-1,TGCAGTGCTAGAGATTATAAGAACACGAACACTGAAGCTTTCTTT,CSARDYKNTNTEAFF
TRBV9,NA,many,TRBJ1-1,TGTGCCAGCAGCCCCCGATTGGAGGCTAGGAACACTGAAGCTTTCTTT,CASSPRLEARNTEAFF
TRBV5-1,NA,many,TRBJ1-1,TGCGCCAGCAGCTTTCAGTTTGGCACAGTGGAAGCTTTCTTT,CASSFQFGTVEAFF
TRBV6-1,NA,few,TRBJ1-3,TGTGCCAGCCTCGAAAGCTCTGGAAACACCATATATTTT,CASLESSGNTIYF
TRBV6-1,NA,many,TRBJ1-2,TGTGCCAGCGTTCGTACGGGGGGCCACAGTGGCTACACCTTC,CASVRTGGHSGYTF
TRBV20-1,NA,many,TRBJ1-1,TGCAGTGCTAGATCTGGGGCCCCCGGGGAGGCTTTCTTT,CSARSGAPGEAFF
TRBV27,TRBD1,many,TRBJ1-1,TGTGCCAGCAGATACAGGGGGGAGAACACTGAAGCTTTCTTT,CASRYRGENTEAFF
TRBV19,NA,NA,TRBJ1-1,TGTGCCAGTAGTACCGAACAGGACCTTGAAGCTTTCTTT,CASSTEQDLEAFF
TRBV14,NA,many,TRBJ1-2,TGTGCCAGCAGCCAAGTCACGGGGCGATTTGAAAATGGCTACACCTTC,CASSQVTGRFENGYTF
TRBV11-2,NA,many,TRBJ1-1,TGTGCCAGCAGCCTCTACTCCCCTAACGGGATCACTGAAGCTTTCTTT,CASSLYSPNGITEAFF
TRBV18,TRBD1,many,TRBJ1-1,TGTGCCAGCTCACCGTCGAGGACAGGGCCTCACACTGAAGCTTTCTTT,CASSPSRTGPHTEAFF
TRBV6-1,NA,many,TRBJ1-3,TGTGCCAGCGCTCGCGAAAGGGAAAACACCATATATTTT,CASARERENTIYF
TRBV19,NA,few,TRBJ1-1,TGTGCCAGTAGTCTATATTCCCCCATAAAAGGATACTCTGAAGCTTTCTTT,CASSLYSPIKGYSEAFF
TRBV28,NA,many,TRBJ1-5,TGTGCCAGCAGTTTACCCGAAGCGGCTGATCAGCCCCAGCATTTT,CASSLPEAADQPQHF
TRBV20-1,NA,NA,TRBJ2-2,TGCAGTGCTAGATCCGGGAGTAACACCGGGGAGCTGTTTTTT,CSARSGSNTGELFF
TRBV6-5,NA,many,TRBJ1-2,TGTGCCAGCAGTTCGGCGTCCGCTAACTATGGCTACACCTTC,CASSSASANYGYTF
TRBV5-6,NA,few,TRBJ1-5,TGTGCCAGCAGCTTGCGGATCGCGAGCAATCAGCCCCAGCATTTT,CASSLRIASNQPQHF
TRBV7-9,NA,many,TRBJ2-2,TGTGCCAGCAGCTTAGTTACGGGAAAGACCGGGGAGCTGTTTTTT,CASSLVTGKTGELFF
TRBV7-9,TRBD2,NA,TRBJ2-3,TGTGCCAGCAGCACTCGGGGGGTGGCTGTCACAGATACGCAGTATTTT,CASSTRGVAVTDTQYF
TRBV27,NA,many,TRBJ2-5,TGTGCCAGCAGTTCCAACGGGGGACAAGAGACCCAGTACTTC,CASSSNGGQETQYF
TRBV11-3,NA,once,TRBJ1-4,TGTGCCAGCAGCTTACCAACACCCGGACAGAATGAAAAACTGTTTTTT,CASSLPTPGQNEKLFF
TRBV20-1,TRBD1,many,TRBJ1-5,TGCAGTGCTAGCAGGGGGAAACCGAATCAGCCCCAGCATTTT,CSASRGKPNQPQHF
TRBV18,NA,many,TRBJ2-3,TGTGCCAGCTCACCACCCGGGCACACGATGGATACGCAGTATTTT,CASSPPGHTMDTQYF
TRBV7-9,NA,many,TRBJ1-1,TGTGCCAGCCAAAGGGAAGTTCGGGACACTGAAGCTTTCTTT,CASQREVRDTEAFF
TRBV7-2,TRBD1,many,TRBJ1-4,TGTGCCAGCAGCTTAGAGGGGGCGGCAGGGGGAGAAAAACTGTTTTTT,CASSLEGAAGGEKLFF
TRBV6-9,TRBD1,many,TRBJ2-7,TGTGCCAGCAGTTACTACCTGGACAGGGACGACGAGCAGTACTTC,CASSYYLDRDDEQYF
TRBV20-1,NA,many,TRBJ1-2,TGCAGTGCTAGAGCTCCGGGGGCAAGAGCATGGTATGGCTACACCTTC,CSARAPGARAWYGYTF
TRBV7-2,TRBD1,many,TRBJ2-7,TGTGCCAGCAGCTTAACCGGGACAGGGATCTCCTACGAGCAGTACTTC,CASSLTGTGISYEQYF
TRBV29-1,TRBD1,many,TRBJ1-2,TGCAGCCTTGATGGTTCCGGACAGGGGATCTATGGCTACACCTTC,CSLDGSGQGIYGYTF
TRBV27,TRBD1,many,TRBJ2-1,TGTGCCAGCAGGGTGGACAGGGTATCAGATGAGCAGTTCTTC,CASRVDRVSDEQFF
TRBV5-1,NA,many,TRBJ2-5,TGTGCCAGCAGCCCCGTGGGGGCCTCCGAGACCCAGTACTTC,CASSPVGASETQYF
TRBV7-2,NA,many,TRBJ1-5,TGTGCCAGCAGCTTATTGGGCAGGGAGGGGGATAGCAATCAGCCCCAGCATTTT,CASSLLGREGDSNQPQHF
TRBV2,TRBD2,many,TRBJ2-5,TGTGCCAGCCGGCTAGCGGTGTACCAAGAGGCCCAGTACTTC,CASRLAVYQEAQYF